The text below deals with one T cell receptor beta chain. The sample is drawn from a study of blood T cell repertoires in COVID-19. Looking at the study overall: PBMCs, B-cell-depleted T cells, or T cells were the source of the cDNA or gDNA that made up the material.

Only in-frame clones appear in the TCRdb table, and some are missing; sequencing was by immunoSEQ multiplex PCR. The sample comprises roughly 220,000 clones, 86% of which are singletons, and around 3.5% rests with the top ten. V dropped 0 bases and J dropped 1 base, with 11 bases sitting between them. In germline, CDR1 is SGHRS, CDR2 YFSETQ. This CDR3 is built from 16 residues. This sequence originates from a woman in her forties with acute COVID-19. Sequencing used PBMCs or T cells enriched from blood (not recorded which). The chain links TRBV5-1 to TRBJ2-1, with D possibly being TRBD1 (6 bases). CDR3 bases: TGCGCCAGCAGCTTGGGTGCAGGGGATTCCTACAATGAGCAGTTCTTC. Its protein product is CASSLGAGDSYNEQFF.